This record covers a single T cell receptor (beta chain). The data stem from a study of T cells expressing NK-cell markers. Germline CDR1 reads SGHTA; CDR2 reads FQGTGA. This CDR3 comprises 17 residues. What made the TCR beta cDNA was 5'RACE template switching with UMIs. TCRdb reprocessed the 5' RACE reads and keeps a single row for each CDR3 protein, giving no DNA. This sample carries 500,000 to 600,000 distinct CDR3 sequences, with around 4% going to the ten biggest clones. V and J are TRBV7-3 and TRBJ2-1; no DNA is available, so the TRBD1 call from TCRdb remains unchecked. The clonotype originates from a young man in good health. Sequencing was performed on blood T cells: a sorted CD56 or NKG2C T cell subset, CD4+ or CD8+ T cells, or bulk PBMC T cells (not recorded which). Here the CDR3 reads CASSLVGGDSAYNEQFF. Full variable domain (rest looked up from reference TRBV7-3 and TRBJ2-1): GAGVSQTPSNKVTEKGKYVELRCDPISGHTALYWYRQSLGQGPEFLIYFQGTGAADDSGLPNDRFFAVRPEGSVSTLKIQRTERGDSAVYLCASSLVGGDSAYNEQFFGPGTRLTVL.